The 16 T cell receptor beta chains given below trace back to one sample, sequenced in a study of cytomegalovirus exposure and HLA in healthy donors. Measured with immunoSEQ multiplex PCR; TCRdb has only the in-frame clones, and not every one. This sample has approximately 160,000 clones, with under 90% found just once. Sequenced sample: PBMCs. All receptors derive from a man aged 18-30 years in good health and CMV-seropositive.

V gene TRBV12-1 combines with J gene TRBJ2-7; TRBD2 is the table's D call and was not checked against the DNA. TRBV12-1 is a listed pseudogene. The CDR3 runs to 10 residues. The CDR3 here is CASRSRLQYF. Here the CDR3 DNA reads TGTGCCAGCAGGTCGAGATTGCAGTACTTC.

This clone was detected once. The chain carries TRBV6-6 and TRBJ1-1; TRBD1 agrees at 9 bases. V gave up 5 bases and J gave up 3 bases; unmatched junction bases: 4. Per germline, CDR1 MNHNY and CDR2 SVGAGI (reference sequence). This CDR3 contains 14 residues. In DNA, the CDR3 is TGTGCCAGCAGTAACAGGGGGCTGGACACTGAAGCTTTCTTT. It is translated as CASSNRGLDTEAFF.

The CDR3 nucleotides are TGTGCCAGCAGTTTAGGGCAGAACCTCTTATATTTT. Translating gives CASSLGQNLLYF. The chain couples TRBV28 to TRBJ1-3; D is uncertain. V gave up 2 bases and J gave up 14 bases, with 13 bases separating them. Germline V gene sequence: CDR1 MDHEN, CDR2 SYDVKM. The CDR3 is 12 residues long.

This CDR3 reads CASSLSPGQGGYTF. In DNA form, the CDR3 reads TGTGCCAGCAGCTTATCCCCGGGACAGGGAGGCTACACCTTC. The chain carries TRBV7-2 and TRBJ1-2; 9 positions match TRBD1. From germline, CDR1 is SGHTA and CDR2 FQGNSA. There are 14 residues in the CDR3. V dropped 2 bases and J dropped 8; count of bases not matched to a gene: 6.

The V call is TRBV11-2, the J call TRBJ2-1, with a possible D match to TRBD2 (5 bases). There are 12 residues in the CDR3. Trimming removed 2 bases at V and 13 bases at J, with 12 bases between. Germline V gene sequence: CDR1 SGHAT, CDR2 FQNNGV. The CDR3 coding sequence is TGTGCCAGCAGCTTATTGGAGGCCCTACAGTTCTTC. Protein product: CASSLLEALQFF.

The J gene is TRBJ2-7, the V gene TRBV6-1, with D perhaps TRBD2 (6 bases). From germline, CDR1 is MNHNS and CDR2 SASEGT. V was pared by 3 bases and J by 3 bases, with 15 bases between. The CDR3 has 15 amino acids. The CDR3 sequence: CASSDKAGRSYEQYF. CDR3 DNA: TGTGCCAGCAGTGATAAGGCGGGAAGGAGCTACGAGCAGTACTTC.

This clone was recorded only once. The chain combines TRBV15 with TRBJ2-7; perhaps TRBD2 as D (6 bases). CDR1 LNHNV and CDR2 YYDKDF come from the germline V gene (reference sequence). With 2 bases removed from V and 3 bases from J, the gap between germline ends came to 8 bases. The CDR3 has 13 amino acids. CDR3 protein: CATSRPGVYEQYF. DNA for the CDR3: TGTGCCACCAGCAGACCGGGGGTCTACGAGCAGTACTTC.

V gene TRBV7-6 combines with J gene TRBJ2-3; 7 nucleotides line up with TRBD2. The CDR3 totals 14 residues. Germline V gene lookup returns CDR1 SGHVS and CDR2 FNYEAQ. Unmatched junction bases numbered 7, after V lost 5 bases and J lost 5 bases. Here the CDR3 reads CASSPLPSGDTQYF. CDR3 nucleotides: TGTGCCAGCAGCCCACTGCCTAGCGGAGATACGCAGTATTTT.

The gene calls are TRBV7-9 and TRBJ1-1, with 8 bases identical to TRBD1. The CDR3 runs to 16 residues. Germline V gene data show CDR1 as SEHNR and CDR2 as FQNEAQ (reference sequence). The trim removed 2 bases at V and 4 bases at J, leaving 9 bases unmatched. CDR3 nucleotides: TGTGCCAGCAGCTTAATCCTCCGGACAGGGAGCACTGAAGCTTTCTTT. Its protein product is CASSLILRTGSTEAFF.

V is TRBV7-2 and J is TRBJ2-1, with D possibly being TRBD1 (6 bases). The CDR3 is 14 residues long. CDR1 is SGHTA and CDR2 is FQGNSA in the germline V gene. Trimming stripped 8 bases from V and 8 bases from J, with 19 bases between. In DNA, the CDR3 is TGTGCCAGCGAGGAACTACTTCAGGGGTATGAGCAGTTCTTC. It codes for CASEELLQGYEQFF. The variable domain in full, completed from reference TRBV7-2 and TRBJ2-1, reads GAGVSQSPSNKVTEKGKDVELRCDPISGHTALYWYRQSLGQGLEFLIYFQGNSAPDKSGLPSDRFSAERTGGSVSTLTIQRTQQEDSAVYLCASEELLQGYEQFFGPGTRLTVL.

V usage is TRBV19 and J usage is TRBJ2-7, with 8 bases identical to TRBD1. Germline CDR1 is LNHDA and CDR2 is SQIVND (reference sequence). With V trimmed by 8 bases and J by 2 bases, 5 bases remained unmatched. The CDR3 sequence is 13 residues long. DNA of the CDR3: TGTGCCAGTGGACAGGGCCTTCCCTACGAGCAGTACTTC. This gives the protein CASGQGLPYEQYF.

This chain uses TRBV15 with TRBJ2-3, with 10 bases lining up with TRBD1. Germline lookup yields CDR1 LNHNV and CDR2 YYDKDF (reference sequence). With 3 bases clipped from V and 4 bases from J, the junction kept 4 bases outside the gene matches. The CDR3 is 15 residues long. CDR3 residues: CATSRGQGRADTQYF. CDR3 DNA sequence: TGTGCCACCAGCAGGGGACAGGGGAGGGCAGATACGCAGTATTTT.

The chain joins TRBV13 to TRBJ2-1; 8 bases are a match to TRBD2. The germline CDR1 and CDR2 sequences are PRHDT and FYEKMQ (reference sequence). The V segment lost 4 bases and the J segment 4 bases; nucleotides outside the gene matches: 12. The CDR3 loop spans 17 amino acids. CDR3 coding DNA: TGTGCCAGCAGCTGGAGCCTGGAGCGGGAGAGGTACAATGAGCAGTTCTTC. This sequence encodes CASSWSLERERYNEQFF.

The chain carries TRBV27 and TRBJ2-7, with 11 bases matching TRBD2. CDR1 and CDR2 (germline): MNHEY, SMNVEV (reference sequence). CDR3 length equals 15 residues. V shed 5 bases, J shed 2 bases, and the junction held 5 bases outside the gene matches. This CDR3 reads CASSHGTSGPYEQYF. DNA for the CDR3: TGTGCCAGCAGTCACGGGACTAGCGGTCCCTACGAGCAGTACTTC.

This clone has more than one count but fewer than ten. The V gene is TRBV27, the J gene TRBJ2-5; possibly TRBD1 for D (6 bases). The germline gives CDR1 MNHEY, CDR2 SMNVEV (reference sequence). The CDR3 sequence is 16 residues long. Trimming took 0 bases from V and 2 from J, leaving 13 bases between them. CDR3: CASSLSWGRGQETQYF. Here the CDR3 DNA reads TGTGCCAGCAGTTTATCATGGGGAAGGGGGCAAGAGACCCAGTACTTC.

This clone appeared a few times. This rearrangement joins TRBV19 to TRBJ2-3; the D is unclear. Trimming removed 5 bases at V and 0 bases at J, with 6 bases between. CDR3 length: 13 amino acids. Looked up from germline, CDR1 is LNHDA and CDR2 is SQIVND (reference sequence). CDR3 sequence: CASSPKSTDTQYF. The CDR3 nucleotides are TGTGCCAGTAGTCCAAAAAGCACAGATACGCAGTATTTT.